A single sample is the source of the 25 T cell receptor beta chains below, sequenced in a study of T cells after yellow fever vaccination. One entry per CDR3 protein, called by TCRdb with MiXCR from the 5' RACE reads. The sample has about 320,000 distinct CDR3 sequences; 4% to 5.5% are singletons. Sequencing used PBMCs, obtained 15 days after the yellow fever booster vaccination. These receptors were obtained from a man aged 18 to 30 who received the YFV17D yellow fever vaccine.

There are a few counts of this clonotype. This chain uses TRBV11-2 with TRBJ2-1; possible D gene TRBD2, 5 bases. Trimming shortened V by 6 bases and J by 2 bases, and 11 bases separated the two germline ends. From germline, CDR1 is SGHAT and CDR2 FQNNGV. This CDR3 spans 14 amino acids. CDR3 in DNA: TGTGCCAGCAGGGTACCGGGGACCTACAATGAGCAGTTCTTC. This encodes CASRVPGTYNEQFF.

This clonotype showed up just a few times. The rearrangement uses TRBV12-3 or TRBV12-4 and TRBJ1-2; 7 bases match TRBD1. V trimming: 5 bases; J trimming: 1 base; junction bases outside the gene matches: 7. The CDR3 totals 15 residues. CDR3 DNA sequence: TGTGCCAGCAGTACCACAGGGGCGCTTAACTATGGCTACACCTTC. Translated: CASSTTGALNYGYTF.

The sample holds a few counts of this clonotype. The CDR3: CASSHPGGKYQETQYF. In nucleotides, the CDR3 is TGCGCCAGCAGCCATCCGGGGGGCAAGTACCAAGAGACCCAGTACTTC. The rearrangement joins TRBV4-1 to TRBJ2-5; D perhaps matches TRBD2 (7 bases). The CDR3 has 16 amino acids. Germline V gene data show CDR1 as MGHRA and CDR2 as YSYEKL. Trimming removed 3 bases at V and 0 bases at J, with 14 bases between.

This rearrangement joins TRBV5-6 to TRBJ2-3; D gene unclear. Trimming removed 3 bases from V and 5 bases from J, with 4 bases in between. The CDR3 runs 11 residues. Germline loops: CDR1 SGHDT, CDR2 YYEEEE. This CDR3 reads CASSYRDTQYF. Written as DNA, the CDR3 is TGTGCCAGCAGCTATCGAGATACGCAGTATTTT.

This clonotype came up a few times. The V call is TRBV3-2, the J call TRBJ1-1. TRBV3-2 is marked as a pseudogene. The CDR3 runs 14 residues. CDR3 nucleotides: TGTGCCAGCAGCCCTAAGGAGAAGAACACTGAAGCTTTCTTT. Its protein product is CASSPKEKNTEAFF.

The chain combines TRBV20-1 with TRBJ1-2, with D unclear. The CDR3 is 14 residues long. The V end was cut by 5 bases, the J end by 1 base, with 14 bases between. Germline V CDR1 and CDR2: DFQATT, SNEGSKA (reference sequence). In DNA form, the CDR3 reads TGCAGTGCTGAGCCAATAGGGCTTAACTATGGCTACACCTTC. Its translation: CSAEPIGLNYGYTF.

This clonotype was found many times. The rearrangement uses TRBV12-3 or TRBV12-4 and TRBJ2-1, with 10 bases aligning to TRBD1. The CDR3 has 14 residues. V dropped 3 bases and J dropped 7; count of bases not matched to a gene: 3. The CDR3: CASSLGTGANEQFF. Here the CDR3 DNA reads TGTGCCAGCAGTTTGGGGACAGGGGCAAATGAGCAGTTCTTC.

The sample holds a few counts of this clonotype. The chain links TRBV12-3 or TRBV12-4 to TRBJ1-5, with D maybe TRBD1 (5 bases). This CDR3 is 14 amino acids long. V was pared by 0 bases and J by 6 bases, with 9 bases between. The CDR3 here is CASSLALQGQPQHF. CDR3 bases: TGTGCCAGCAGTTTAGCTCTGCAGGGTCAGCCCCAGCATTTT.

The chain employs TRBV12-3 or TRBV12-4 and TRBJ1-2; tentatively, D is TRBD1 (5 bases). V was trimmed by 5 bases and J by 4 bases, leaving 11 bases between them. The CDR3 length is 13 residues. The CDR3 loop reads CASSRRGTYGYTF. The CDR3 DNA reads TGTGCCAGCAGTCGACGTGGGACCTATGGCTACACCTTC.

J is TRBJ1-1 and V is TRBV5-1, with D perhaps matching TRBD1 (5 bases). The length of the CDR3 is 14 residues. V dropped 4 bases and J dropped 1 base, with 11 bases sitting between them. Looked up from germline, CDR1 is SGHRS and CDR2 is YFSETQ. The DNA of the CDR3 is TGCGCCAGCAGCGAGCAAACAGGGAACACTGAAGCTTTCTTT. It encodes CASSEQTGNTEAFF.

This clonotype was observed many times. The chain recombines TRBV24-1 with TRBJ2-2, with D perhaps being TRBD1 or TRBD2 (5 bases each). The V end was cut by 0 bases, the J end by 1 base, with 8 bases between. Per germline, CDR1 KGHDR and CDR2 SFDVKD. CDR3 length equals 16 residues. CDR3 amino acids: CATSDLGTENTGELFF. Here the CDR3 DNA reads TGTGCCACCAGTGATTTGGGGACGGAGAACACCGGGGAGCTGTTTTTT.

This CDR3 reads CASSALAGGQRETQYF. DNA for the CDR3: TGTGCCAGTAGTGCACTAGCGGGGGGGCAGCGGGAGACCCAGTACTTC. This chain uses TRBV19 with TRBJ2-5; 13 positions agree with TRBD2. The CDR3 is 16 amino acids. The V and J ends lost 5 bases and 5 bases, in that order; junction bases with no gene match: 8. CDR1 LNHDA and CDR2 SQIVND come from the germline V gene (reference sequence).

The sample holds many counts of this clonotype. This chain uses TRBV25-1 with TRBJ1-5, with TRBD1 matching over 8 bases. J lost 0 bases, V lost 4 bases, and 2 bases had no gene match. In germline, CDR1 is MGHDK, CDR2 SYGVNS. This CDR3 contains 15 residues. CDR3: CASSGQGASNQPQHF. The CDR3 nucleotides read TGTGCCAGCAGTGGGCAGGGGGCTAGCAATCAGCCCCAGCATTTT.

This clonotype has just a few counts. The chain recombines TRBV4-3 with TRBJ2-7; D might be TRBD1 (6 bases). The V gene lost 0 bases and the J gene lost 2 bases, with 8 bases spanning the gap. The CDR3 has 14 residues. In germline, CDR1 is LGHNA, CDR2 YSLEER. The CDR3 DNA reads TGCGCCAGCAGCCAAGAAAGGGACACCTACGAGCAGTACGTC. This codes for CASSQERDTYEQYV.

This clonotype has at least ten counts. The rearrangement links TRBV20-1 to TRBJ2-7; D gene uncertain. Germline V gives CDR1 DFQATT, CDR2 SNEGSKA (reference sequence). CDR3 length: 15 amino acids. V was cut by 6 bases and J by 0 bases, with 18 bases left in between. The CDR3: CSAKKARTSSYEQYF. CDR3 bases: TGCAGTGCGAAAAAAGCCCGGACCAGCTCCTACGAGCAGTACTTC.

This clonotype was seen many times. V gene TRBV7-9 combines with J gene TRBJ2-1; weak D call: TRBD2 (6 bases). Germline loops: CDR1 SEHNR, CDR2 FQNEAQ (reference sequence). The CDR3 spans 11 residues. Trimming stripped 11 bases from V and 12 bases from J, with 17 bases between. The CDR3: CAGVIAERQFF. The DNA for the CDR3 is TGTGCCGGAGTTATAGCGGAAAGGCAGTTCTTC.

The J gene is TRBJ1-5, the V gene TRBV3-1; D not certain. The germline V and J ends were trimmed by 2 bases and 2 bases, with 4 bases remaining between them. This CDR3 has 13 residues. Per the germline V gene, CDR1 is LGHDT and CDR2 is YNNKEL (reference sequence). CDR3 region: CASSQMGNQPQHF. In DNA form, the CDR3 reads TGTGCCAGCAGCCAAATGGGCAATCAGCCCCAGCATTTT.

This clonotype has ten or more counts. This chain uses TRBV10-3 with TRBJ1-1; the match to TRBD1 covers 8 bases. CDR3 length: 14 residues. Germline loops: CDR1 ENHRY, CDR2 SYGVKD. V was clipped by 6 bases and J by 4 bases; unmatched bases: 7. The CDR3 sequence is CAISPGQGSTEAFF. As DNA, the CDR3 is TGTGCCATCAGCCCCGGACAGGGAAGCACTGAAGCTTTCTTT.

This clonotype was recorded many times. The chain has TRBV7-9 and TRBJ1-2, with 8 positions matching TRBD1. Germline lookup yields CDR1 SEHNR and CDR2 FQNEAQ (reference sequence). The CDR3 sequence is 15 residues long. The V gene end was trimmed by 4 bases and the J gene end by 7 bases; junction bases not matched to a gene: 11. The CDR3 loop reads CASSSAPTGVFGYTF. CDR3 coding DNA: TGTGCCAGCAGCTCGGCCCCGACAGGGGTTTTTGGCTACACCTTC.

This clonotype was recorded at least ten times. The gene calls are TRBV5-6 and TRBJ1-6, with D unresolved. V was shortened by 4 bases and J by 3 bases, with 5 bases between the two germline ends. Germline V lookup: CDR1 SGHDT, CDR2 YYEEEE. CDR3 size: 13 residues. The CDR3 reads CASSPNYNSPLHF. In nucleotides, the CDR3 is TGTGCCAGCAGCCCCAACTATAATTCACCCCTCCACTTT.

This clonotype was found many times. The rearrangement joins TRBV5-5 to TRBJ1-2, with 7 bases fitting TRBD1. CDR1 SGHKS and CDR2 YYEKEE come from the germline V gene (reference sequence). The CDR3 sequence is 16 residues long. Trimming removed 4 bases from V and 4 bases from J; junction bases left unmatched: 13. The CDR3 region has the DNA TGTGCCAGCAGCGTACTCCTCGGGACAGACCTCTATGGCTACACCTTC. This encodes CASSVLLGTDLYGYTF.

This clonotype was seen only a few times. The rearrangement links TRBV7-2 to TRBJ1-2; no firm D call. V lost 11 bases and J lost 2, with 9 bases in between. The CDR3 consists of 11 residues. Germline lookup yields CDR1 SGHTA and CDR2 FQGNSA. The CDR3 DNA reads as TGTGCCTCGGGCGGGAACTATGGCTACACCTTC. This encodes CASGGNYGYTF.

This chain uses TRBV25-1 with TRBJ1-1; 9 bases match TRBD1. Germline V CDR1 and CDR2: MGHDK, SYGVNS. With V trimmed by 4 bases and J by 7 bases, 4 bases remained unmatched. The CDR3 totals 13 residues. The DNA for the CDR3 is TGTGCCAGCAGTGGGACAGGGGTGGGTGAAGCTTTCTTT. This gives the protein CASSGTGVGEAFF.

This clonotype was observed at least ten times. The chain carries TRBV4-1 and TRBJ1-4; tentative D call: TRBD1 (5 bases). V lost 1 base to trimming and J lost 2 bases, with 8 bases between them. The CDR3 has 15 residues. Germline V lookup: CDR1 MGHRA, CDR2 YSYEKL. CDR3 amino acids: CASSQVGTTNEKLFF. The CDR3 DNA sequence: TGCGCCAGCAGCCAAGTTGGGACGACTAATGAAAAACTGTTTTTT.

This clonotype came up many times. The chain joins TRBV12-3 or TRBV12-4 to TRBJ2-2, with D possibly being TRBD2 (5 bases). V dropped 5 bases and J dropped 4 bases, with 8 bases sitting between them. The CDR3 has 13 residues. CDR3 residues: CASSPDFTGELFF. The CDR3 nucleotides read TGTGCCAGCAGTCCGGACTTCACCGGGGAGCTGTTTTTT.